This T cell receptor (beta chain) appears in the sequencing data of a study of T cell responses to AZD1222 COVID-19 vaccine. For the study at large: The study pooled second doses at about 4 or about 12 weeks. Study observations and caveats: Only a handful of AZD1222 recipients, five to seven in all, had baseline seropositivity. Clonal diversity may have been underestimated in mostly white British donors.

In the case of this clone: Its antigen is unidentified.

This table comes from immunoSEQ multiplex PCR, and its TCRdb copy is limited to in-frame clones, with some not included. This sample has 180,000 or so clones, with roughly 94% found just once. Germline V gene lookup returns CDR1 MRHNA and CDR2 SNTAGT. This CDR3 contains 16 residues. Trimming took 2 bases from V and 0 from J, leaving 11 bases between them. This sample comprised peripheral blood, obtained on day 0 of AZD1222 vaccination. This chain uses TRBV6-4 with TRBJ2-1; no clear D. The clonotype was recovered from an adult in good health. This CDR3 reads CASSDGSGSSYNEQFF. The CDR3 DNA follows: TGTGCCAGCAGTGACGGTTCAGGTAGCTCCTACAATGAGCAGTTCTTC.